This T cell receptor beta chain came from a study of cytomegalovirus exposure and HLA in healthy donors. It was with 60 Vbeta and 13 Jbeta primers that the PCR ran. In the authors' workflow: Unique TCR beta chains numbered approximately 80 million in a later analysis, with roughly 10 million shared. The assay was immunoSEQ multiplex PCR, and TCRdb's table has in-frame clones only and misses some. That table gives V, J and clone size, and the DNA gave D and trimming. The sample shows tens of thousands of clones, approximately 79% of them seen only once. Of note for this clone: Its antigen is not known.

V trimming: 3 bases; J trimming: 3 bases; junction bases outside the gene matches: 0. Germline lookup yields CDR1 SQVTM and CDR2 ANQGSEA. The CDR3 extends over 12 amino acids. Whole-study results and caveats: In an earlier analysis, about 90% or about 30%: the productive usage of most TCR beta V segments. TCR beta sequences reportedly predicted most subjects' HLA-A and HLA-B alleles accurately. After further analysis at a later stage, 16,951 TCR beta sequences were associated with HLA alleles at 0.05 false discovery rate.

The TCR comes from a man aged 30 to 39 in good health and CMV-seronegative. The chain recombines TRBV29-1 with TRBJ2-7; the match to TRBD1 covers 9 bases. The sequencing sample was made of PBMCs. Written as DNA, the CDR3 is TGCAGCGTTGAGGACAGGGGCTACGAGCAGTACTTC. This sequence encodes CSVEDRGYEQYF.